This TCR beta chain is drawn from a study of T cells in Graves' hyperthyroidism and ophthalmopathy. This clonotype has only one observation. Its specificity is not known. Diagnoses were made from clinical symptoms, serum measures (thyroxine and TRAb), thyroid ultrasound and orbital computed tomography. Whole-study findings and limits: The model made its ophthalmopathy prediction, and onset followed a median approximately 6 months later. The blood repertoire included most of the expanded thyroid clonotypes above 0.001.

CDR3 size: 15 residues. With 4 bases clipped from V and 0 bases from J, the junction kept 3 bases outside the gene matches. The germline V gene encodes CDR1 SEHNR and CDR2 FQNEAQ (reference sequence). The investigators amplified TCR beta CDR3 regions from RNA transcripts. TCR CDR3 underwent first-round RT-PCR with the HTBI primer set. From the multiplex PCR reads, TCRdb called clonotypes with MiXCR, one entry per CDR3 protein. Among 490,000 or so distinct CDR3 sequences listed, 40% to 50% were seen once. Sequencing input: peripheral blood or thyroid tissue (not recorded which). The receptor was isolated from an adult woman with Graves' disease, either hyperthyroidism or ophthalmopathy (not recorded which). This chain links TRBV7-9 with TRBJ2-7; 10 bases align to TRBD2. CDR3 residues: CASSSTSGPSYEQYF. Here the CDR3 DNA reads TGTGCCAGCAGCTCGACTAGCGGGCCCTCCTACGAGCAGTACTTC.